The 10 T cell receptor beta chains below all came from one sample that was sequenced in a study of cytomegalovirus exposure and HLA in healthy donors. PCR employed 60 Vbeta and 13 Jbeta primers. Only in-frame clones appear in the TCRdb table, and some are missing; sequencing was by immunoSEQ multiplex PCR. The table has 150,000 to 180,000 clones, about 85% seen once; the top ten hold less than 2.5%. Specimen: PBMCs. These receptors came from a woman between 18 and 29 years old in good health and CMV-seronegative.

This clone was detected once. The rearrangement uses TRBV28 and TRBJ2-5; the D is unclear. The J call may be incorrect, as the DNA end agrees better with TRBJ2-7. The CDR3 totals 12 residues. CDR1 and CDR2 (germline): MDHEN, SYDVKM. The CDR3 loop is CASSLSPYEQYF. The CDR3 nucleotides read TGTGCCAGCAGTTTATCCCCCTACGAGCAGTACTTC.

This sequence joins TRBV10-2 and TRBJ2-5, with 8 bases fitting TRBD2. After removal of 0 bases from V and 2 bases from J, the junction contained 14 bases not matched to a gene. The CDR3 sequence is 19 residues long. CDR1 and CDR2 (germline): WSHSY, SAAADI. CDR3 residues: CASSESIAGGWAGQETQYF. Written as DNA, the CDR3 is TGCGCCAGCAGTGAGTCGATTGCGGGGGGCTGGGCTGGGCAAGAGACCCAGTACTTC.

This CDR3 is CASSWRQGPDNEQFF. The CDR3 bases are TGCGCCAGCAGCTGGAGACAGGGTCCCGACAATGAGCAGTTCTTC. The chain uses TRBV5-1 and TRBJ2-1; 7 nucleotides match TRBD1. CDR1 and CDR2 from the germline V gene are SGHRS and YFSETQ. The CDR3 runs 15 residues. The junction had 8 bases not matched to a gene; V was cut back by 3 bases and J by 5 bases.

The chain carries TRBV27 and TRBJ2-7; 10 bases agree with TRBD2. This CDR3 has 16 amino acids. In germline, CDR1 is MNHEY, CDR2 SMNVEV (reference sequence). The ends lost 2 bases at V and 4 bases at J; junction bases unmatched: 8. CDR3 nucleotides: TGTGCCAGCAGTTTACGTGGGCTAGCGGGGGTATACGAGCAGTACTTC. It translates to CASSLRGLAGVYEQYF.

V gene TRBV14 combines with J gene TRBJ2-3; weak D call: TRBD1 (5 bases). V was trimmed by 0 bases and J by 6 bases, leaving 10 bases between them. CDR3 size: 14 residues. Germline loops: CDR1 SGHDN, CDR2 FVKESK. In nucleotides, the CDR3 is TGTGCCAGCAGCCAAGAAATTCCAGGGGATACGCAGTATTTT. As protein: CASSQEIPGDTQYF.

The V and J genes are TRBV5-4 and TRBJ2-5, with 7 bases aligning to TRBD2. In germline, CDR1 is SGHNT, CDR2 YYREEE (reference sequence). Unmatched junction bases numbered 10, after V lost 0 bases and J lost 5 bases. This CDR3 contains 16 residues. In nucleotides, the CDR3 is TGTGCCAGCAGCTTGGCGGTTGCGGGAGAGGGGGAGACCCAGTACTTC. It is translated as CASSLAVAGEGETQYF.

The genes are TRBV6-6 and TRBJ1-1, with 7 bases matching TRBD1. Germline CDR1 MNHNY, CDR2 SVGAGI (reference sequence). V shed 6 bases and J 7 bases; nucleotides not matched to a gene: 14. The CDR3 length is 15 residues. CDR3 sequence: CASRFRLDREGEAFF. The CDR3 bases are TGTGCCAGCAGATTTCGCCTAGACAGGGAAGGTGAAGCTTTCTTT.

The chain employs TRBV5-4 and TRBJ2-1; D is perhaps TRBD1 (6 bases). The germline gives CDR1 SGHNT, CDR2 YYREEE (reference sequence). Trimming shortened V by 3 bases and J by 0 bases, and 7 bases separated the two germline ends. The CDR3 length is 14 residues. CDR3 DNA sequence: TGTGCCAGCAGCTCACAGGGCTCCTACAATGAGCAGTTCTTC. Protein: CASSSQGSYNEQFF.

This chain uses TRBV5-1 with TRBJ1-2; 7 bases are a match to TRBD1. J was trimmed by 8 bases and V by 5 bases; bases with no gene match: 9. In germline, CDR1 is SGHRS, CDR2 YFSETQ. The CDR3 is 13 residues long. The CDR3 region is CASRPTGMGGYTF. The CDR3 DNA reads TGCGCCAGCAGACCGACAGGGATGGGCGGCTACACCTTC.

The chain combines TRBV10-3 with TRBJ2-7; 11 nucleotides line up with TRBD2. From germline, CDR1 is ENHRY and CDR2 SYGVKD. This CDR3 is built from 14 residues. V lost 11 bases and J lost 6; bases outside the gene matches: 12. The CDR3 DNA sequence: TGTGCCGTCTTAGTCACCGGGACTAGCGGCGAGCAGTACTTC. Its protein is CAVLVTGTSGEQYF.